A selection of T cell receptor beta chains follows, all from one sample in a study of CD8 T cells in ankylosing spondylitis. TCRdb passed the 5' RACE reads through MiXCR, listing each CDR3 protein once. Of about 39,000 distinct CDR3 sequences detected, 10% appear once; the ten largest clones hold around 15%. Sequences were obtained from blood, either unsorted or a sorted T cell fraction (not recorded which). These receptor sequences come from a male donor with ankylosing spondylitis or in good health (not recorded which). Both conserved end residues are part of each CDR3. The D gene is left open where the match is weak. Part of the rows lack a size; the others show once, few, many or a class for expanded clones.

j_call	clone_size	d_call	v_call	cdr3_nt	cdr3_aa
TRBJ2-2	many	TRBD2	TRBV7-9	TGTGCCAGCAGTGGGCTAGCGGGGAACACCGGGGAGCTGTTTTTT	CASSGLAGNTGELFF
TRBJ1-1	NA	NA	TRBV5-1	TGCGCCAGCAGCAGATGGGGGGAGAGTCACACTGAAGCTTTCTTT	CASSRWGESHTEAFF
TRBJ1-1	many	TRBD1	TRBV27	TGTGCCAGCAGTTTAAACTCATACAGGGGAAGGGCTGAAGCTTTCTTT	CASSLNSYRGRAEAFF
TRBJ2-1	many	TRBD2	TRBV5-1	TGCGCCAGCAGCTCCGGTAGCGGGTCTGCCAATGAGCAGTTCTTC	CASSSGSGSANEQFF
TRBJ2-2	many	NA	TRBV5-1	TGCGCCAGCAGCTTGCCGGGTGGAAACACCGGGGAGCTGTTTTTT	CASSLPGGNTGELFF
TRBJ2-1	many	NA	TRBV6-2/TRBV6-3	TGTGCCAGCAGTCGCCAGCATGAGCAGTTCTTC	CASSRQHEQFF
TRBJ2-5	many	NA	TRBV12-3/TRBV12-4	TGTGCCAGCAGAACCGTTGGGGAGACCCAGTACTTC	CASRTVGETQYF
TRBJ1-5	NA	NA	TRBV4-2	TGTGCCAGCAGCCGAGACCGGGACGGTGCAGGTCAGCCCCAGCATTTT	CASSRDRDGAGQPQHF
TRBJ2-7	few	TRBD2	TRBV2	TGTGCCAGCAGTGGTCTAGCGGGAGGGCCCGAGCAGTACTTC	CASSGLAGGPEQYF
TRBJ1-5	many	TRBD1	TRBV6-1	TGTGCCAGCAGTCCGACAGGGGGAAATCAGCCCCAGCATTTT	CASSPTGGNQPQHF
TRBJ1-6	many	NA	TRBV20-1	TGCAGTGCTAGAGGACTTTTGAGCTCCTATAATTCACCCCTCCACTTT	CSARGLLSSYNSPLHF